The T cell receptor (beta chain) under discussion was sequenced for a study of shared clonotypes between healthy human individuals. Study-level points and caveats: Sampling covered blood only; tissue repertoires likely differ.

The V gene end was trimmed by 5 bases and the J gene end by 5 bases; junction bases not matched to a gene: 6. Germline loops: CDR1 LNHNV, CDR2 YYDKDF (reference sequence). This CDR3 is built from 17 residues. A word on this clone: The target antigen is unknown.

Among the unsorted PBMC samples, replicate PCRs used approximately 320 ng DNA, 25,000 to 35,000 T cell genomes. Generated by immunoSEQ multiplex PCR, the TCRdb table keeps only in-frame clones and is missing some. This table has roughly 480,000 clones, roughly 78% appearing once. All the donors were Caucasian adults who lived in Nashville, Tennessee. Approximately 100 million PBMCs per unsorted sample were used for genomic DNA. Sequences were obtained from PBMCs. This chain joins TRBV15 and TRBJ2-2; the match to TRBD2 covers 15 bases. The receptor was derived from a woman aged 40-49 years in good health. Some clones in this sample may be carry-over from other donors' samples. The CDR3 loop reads CATSSGLAGGGTGELFF. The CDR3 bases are TGTGCCACCAGCTCGGGACTAGCGGGAGGCGGTACCGGGGAGCTGTTTTTT.